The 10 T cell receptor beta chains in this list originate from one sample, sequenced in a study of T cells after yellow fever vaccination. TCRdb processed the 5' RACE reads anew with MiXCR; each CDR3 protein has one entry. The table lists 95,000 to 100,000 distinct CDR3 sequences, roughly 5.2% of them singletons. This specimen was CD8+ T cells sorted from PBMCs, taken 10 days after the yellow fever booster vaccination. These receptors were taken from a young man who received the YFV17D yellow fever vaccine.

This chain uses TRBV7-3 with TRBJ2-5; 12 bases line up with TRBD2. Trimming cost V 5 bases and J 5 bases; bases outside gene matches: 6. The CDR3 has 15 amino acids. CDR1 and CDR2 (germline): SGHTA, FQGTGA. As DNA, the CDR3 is TGTGCCAGCAGCACTAGCGGGGGGCAATGGGAGACCCAGTACTTC. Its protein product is CASSTSGGQWETQYF.

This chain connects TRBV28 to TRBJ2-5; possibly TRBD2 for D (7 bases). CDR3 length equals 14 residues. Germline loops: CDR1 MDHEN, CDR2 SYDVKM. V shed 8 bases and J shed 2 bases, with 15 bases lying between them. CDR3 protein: CASVPAGAQETQYF. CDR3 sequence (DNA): TGTGCCAGCGTTCCTGCGGGGGCACAAGAGACCCAGTACTTC.

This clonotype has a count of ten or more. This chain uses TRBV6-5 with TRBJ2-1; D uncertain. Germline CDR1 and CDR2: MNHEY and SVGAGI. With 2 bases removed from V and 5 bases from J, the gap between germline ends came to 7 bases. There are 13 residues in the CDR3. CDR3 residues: CASSYHSNNEQFF. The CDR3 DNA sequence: TGTGCCAGCAGTTACCACAGCAACAATGAGCAGTTCTTC.

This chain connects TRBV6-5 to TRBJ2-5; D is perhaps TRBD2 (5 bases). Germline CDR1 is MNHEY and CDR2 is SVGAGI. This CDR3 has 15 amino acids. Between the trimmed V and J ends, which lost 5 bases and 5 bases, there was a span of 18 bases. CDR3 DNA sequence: TGTGCCAGCAGTACAACCCCAGGAGGTGTGGAGACCCAGTACTTC. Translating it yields CASSTTPGGVETQYF.

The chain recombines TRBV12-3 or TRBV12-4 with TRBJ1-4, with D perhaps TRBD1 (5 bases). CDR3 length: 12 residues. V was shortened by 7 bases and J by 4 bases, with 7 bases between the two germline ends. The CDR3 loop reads CASTRGNEKLFF. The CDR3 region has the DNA TGTGCCAGCACTAGGGGTAATGAAAAACTGTTTTTT.

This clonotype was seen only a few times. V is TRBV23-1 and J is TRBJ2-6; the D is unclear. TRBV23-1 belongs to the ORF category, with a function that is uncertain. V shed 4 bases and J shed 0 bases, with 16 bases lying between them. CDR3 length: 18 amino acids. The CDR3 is CASSRPNWPRSGANVLTF. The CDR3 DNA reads TGCGCCAGCAGTCGACCTAATTGGCCACGCTCTGGGGCCAACGTCCTGACTTTC.

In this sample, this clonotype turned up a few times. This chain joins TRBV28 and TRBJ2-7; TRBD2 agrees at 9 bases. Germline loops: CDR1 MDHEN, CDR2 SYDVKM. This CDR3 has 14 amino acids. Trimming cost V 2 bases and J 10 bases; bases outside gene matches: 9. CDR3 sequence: CASSLIGTSRLQYV. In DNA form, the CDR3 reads TGTGCCAGCAGTTTAATCGGGACTAGCAGACTACAGTACGTC.

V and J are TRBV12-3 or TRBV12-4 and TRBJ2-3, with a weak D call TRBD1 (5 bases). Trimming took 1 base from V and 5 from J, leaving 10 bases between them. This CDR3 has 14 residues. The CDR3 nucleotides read TGTGCCAGCAGTTTAGGGCAGGGCGGAGATACGCAGTATTTT. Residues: CASSLGQGGDTQYF.

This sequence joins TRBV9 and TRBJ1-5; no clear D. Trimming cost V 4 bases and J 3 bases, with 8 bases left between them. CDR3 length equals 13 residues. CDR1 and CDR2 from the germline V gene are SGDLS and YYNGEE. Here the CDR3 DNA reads TGTGCCAGCAGCCCGGGCGTCAATCAGCCCCAGCATTTT. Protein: CASSPGVNQPQHF.

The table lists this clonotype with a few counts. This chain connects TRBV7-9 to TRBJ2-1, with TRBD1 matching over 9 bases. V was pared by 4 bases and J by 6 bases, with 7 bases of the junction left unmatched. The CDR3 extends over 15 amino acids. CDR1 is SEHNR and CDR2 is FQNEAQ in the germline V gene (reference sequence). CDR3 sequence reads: CASSSRDRELNEQFF. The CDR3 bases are TGTGCCAGCAGCTCCCGGGACAGGGAACTCAATGAGCAGTTCTTC.